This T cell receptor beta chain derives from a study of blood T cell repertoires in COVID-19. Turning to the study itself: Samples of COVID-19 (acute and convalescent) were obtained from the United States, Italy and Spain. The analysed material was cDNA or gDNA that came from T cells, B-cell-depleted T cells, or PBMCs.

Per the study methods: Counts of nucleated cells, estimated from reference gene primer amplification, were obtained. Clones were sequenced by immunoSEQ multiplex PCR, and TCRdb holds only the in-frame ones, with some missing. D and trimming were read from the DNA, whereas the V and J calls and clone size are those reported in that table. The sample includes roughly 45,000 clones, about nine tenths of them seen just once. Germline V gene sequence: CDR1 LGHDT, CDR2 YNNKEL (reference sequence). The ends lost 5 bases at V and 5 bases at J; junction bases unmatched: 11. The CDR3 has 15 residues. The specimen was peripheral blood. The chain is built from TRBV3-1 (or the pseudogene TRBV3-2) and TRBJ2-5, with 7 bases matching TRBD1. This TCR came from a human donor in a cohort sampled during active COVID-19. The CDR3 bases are TGTGCCAGCAGCTTCAACAGGGGTATTTGGGAGACCCAGTACTTC. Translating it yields CASSFNRGIWETQYF.